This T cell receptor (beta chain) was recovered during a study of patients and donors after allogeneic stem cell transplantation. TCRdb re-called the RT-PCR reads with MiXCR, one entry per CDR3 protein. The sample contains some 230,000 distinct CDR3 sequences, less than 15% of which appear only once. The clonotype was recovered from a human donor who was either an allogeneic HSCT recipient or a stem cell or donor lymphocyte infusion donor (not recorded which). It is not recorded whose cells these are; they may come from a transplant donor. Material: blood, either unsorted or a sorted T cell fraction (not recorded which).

The CDR3 reads CASSTGTAPDQPQHF. For the CDR3, the DNA is TGTGCCAGTTCCACCGGGACAGCGCCCGATCAGCCCCAGCATTTT. The chain has TRBV19 and TRBJ1-5; 7 bases agree with TRBD1. There are 15 residues in the CDR3. Per germline, CDR1 LNHDA and CDR2 SQIVND (reference sequence). The junction had 12 bases not matched to a gene; V was cut back by 8 bases and J by 5 bases.